This is a list of T cell receptor beta chains from one sample in a study of shared clonotypes between healthy human individuals. Sequencing used immunoSEQ multiplex PCR; TCRdb keeps in-frame clones, though not all of them. The sample holds around 2,000,000 clones; roughly 91% are singletons and the top ten take under 2%. Specimen: naive CD8+ T cells from PBMCs. Receptor source: a man younger than 35 in good health. Some clones in this sample may be carry-over from other donors' samples. Both conserved end residues are trimmed from each CDR3. Some rows have no size entry. The others give once, few or many, or a class for an expanded clone.

cdr3_aa v_call clone_size j_call
ASSGVNAEAF TRBV27 - TRBJ1-1
ASRDRGYYEQY TRBV6-5 - TRBJ2-7
ASSIGGEAF TRBV19 - TRBJ1-1
ASGTLGTSGTDTQY TRBV27 - TRBJ2-3
ASSSSGQAYYEQY TRBV7-9 - TRBJ2-7
ASSKDREQY TRBV7-9 - TRBJ2-7
ASQSALQDTYEQY TRBV7-9 - TRBJ2-7
ASSDEAF TRBV6-1 - TRBJ1-1
ASMTWDRLTEAF TRBV19 once TRBJ1-1
ASSLSERGYEQY TRBV7-9 - TRBJ2-7
ASSEGQGADTQY TRBV2 - TRBJ2-3
ASSGPRTGYHEQY TRBV7-8 - TRBJ2-7
ASSMVTGNTIY TRBV19 - TRBJ1-3
AISDPDRVYNSPLH TRBV10-3 - TRBJ1-6
ASSYSIPRVGTEAF TRBV6-5 - TRBJ1-1
ASSSNRLATGNTIY TRBV7-9 - TRBJ1-3
ASGAGNYNEQF TRBV7-9 - TRBJ2-1
ASSLGGQRLFNEKLF TRBV5-1 once TRBJ1-4